These 27 T cell receptor beta chains were sequenced from one sample in a study of blood T cell repertoires in COVID-19. TCRdb's table, derived via immunoSEQ multiplex PCR, lists solely in-frame clones and lacks some. Of some 170,000 clones listed, 82% are singletons. Sequenced input: peripheral blood. The receptors stem from a woman in her sixties or seventies with acute or convalescent COVID-19.

V usage is TRBV6-1 and J usage is TRBJ2-1; 8 nucleotides align to TRBD2. The CDR3 has 12 residues. CDR1 and CDR2 from the germline V gene are MNHNS and SASEGT. Trimming took 2 bases from V and 12 from J; bases not matched to a gene: 3. CDR3 coding DNA: TGTGCCAGCAGTGAACGCCTAGCGGGGCAGTTCTTC. It encodes CASSERLAGQFF.

The chain is built from TRBV6-2 or TRBV6-3 and TRBJ1-1; D possibly corresponds to TRBD1 (5 bases). V was shortened by 2 bases and J by 5 bases, with 21 bases between the two germline ends. This CDR3 has 17 residues. Germline V gene lookup returns CDR1 MNHEY and CDR2 SVGEGT. CDR3 protein: CASSYPPRVHLWTEAFF. CDR3 bases: TGTGCCAGCAGTTACCCCCCCAGGGTTCATTTATGGACTGAAGCTTTCTTT.

This clone occurred many times. The rearrangement joins TRBV5-1 to TRBJ2-3, with 9 nucleotides matching TRBD1. After removal of 5 bases from V and 2 bases from J, the junction contained 9 bases not matched to a gene. This CDR3 contains 16 residues. Germline assignment: CDR1 SGHRS and CDR2 YFSETQ. The CDR3, as DNA: TGCGCCAGCAGAGAACAGGGGGCGAGACCCACAGATACGCAGTATTTT. The encoded protein is CASREQGARPTDTQYF.

The chain has TRBV6-5 and TRBJ1-1; 7 positions agree with TRBD1. V was clipped by 5 bases and J by 1 base; unmatched bases: 1. The CDR3 is 13 residues long. Germline CDR1 MNHEY, CDR2 SVGAGI. Written as DNA, the CDR3 is TGTGCCAGCAGTAGGGACAGGAACACTGAAGCTTTCTTT. Translated: CASSRDRNTEAFF.

The chain carries TRBV21-1 and TRBJ2-7; TRBD2 is the table's D call and was not checked against the DNA. TRBV21-1 corresponds to a pseudogene. CDR3 size: 17 residues. The CDR3 protein is CASSTTSGSTPNYEQYF. The CDR3 DNA reads TGTGCCAGCAGCACTACTAGCGGGAGTACCCCTAACTACGAGCAGTACTTC.

This sequence joins TRBV6-5 and TRBJ2-7, with 9 bases lining up with TRBD2. Germline assignment: CDR1 MNHEY and CDR2 SVGAGI. The CDR3 runs to 15 residues. V lost 6 bases and J lost 0; bases outside the gene matches: 6. In nucleotides, the CDR3 is TGTGCCAGCAGAAAGACTAGCGGAGACTCCTACGAGCAGTACTTC. Its translation: CASRKTSGDSYEQYF.

About this clone: The same CDR3 is also encoded by other DNA sequences in this sample. The J gene is TRBJ2-3, the V gene TRBV12-3 or TRBV12-4; D not resolved. The CDR3 is made up of 11 amino acids. Trimming removed 3 bases at V and 6 bases at J, with 4 bases between. In DNA, the CDR3 is TGTGCCAGCAGTTTCCTGGATACGCAGTATTTT. Protein sequence: CASSFLDTQYF.

This rearrangement joins TRBV7-9 to TRBJ2-1, with D perhaps matching TRBD1 (7 bases). Germline CDR1 SEHNR, CDR2 FQNEAQ (reference sequence). CDR3 length: 14 amino acids. V was pared by 4 bases and J by 8 bases, with 15 bases between. CDR3 in DNA: TGTGCCAGCAGCTCCTTAGGAGGGGGCGATGAGCAGTTCTTC. The encoded protein is CASSSLGGGDEQFF.

The V gene is TRBV2, the J gene TRBJ1-6; weak D call: TRBD1 (5 bases). Trimming removed 3 bases at V and 6 bases at J, with 12 bases between. This CDR3 has 15 amino acids. Germline CDR1 is SNHLY and CDR2 is FYNNEI. The CDR3 nucleotides read TGTGCCAGCAGTGAGTCCAGGGCCGCTAATTCACCCCTCCACTTT. Its translation: CASSESRAANSPLHF.

CDR3 loop: CASSLRLQEGNEKLFF. The CDR3 DNA reads TGCGCCAGCAGCTTGCGGCTACAGGAGGGAAATGAAAAACTGTTTTTT. This chain uses TRBV5-1 with TRBJ1-4, with D maybe TRBD1 (5 bases). This CDR3 spans 16 amino acids. V dropped 1 base and J dropped 5 bases, with 15 bases sitting between them. Germline V CDR1 and CDR2: SGHRS, YFSETQ.

The chain uses TRBV28 and TRBJ2-2; 9 nucleotides agree with TRBD2. The CDR3 contains 15 residues. Trimming removed 3 bases from V and 6 bases from J; junction bases left unmatched: 5. The germline V gene encodes CDR1 MDHEN and CDR2 SYDVKM. CDR3 sequence: CASSFVRGGPGELFF. As DNA, the CDR3 is TGTGCCAGCAGTTTCGTGCGGGGGGGGCCCGGGGAGCTGTTTTTT.

The V call is TRBV27, the J call TRBJ1-2, with TRBD1 identical over 7 bases. The CDR3 is made up of 12 amino acids. Germline CDR1 MNHEY, CDR2 SMNVEV (reference sequence). J was trimmed by 5 bases and V by 6 bases; bases with no gene match: 3. As DNA, the CDR3 is TGTGCCAGCAGGGGACAGATATATGGCTACACCTTC. Its protein product is CASRGQIYGYTF.

The chain recombines TRBV19 with TRBJ1-2; 9 bases are shared with TRBD1. This CDR3 region has 17 residues. Trimming cost V 8 bases and J 2 bases; bases outside gene matches: 15. Germline V lookup: CDR1 LNHDA, CDR2 SQIVND (reference sequence). The CDR3 DNA reads as TGTGCCAGTGGCGCAACCGGGACAGGGCGAGTAAACTATGGCTACACCTTC. It codes for CASGATGTGRVNYGYTF.

The J gene is TRBJ1-1, the V gene TRBV29-1; a possible D gene is TRBD1 (5 bases). The germline CDR1 and CDR2 sequences are SQVTM and ANQGSEA. This CDR3 is built from 11 residues. V was pared by 3 bases and J by 7 bases, with 9 bases between. The CDR3 loop reads CSVETQGEAFF. The CDR3 region has the DNA TGCAGCGTTGAGACGCAGGGTGAAGCTTTCTTT.

V is TRBV4-2 and J is TRBJ2-7, with 8 bases lining up with TRBD2. The CDR3 consists of 19 residues. Germline CDR1 reads LGHNA; CDR2 reads YNFKEQ. V shed 0 bases and J 1 base; nucleotides not matched to a gene: 14. In DNA form, the CDR3 reads TGTGCCAGCAGCCAAGATAGGGGTGAGCGGGGGCAGCCTTCCTACGAGCAGTACTTC. This sequence encodes CASSQDRGERGQPSYEQYF.

This clone was found a few times. The genes are TRBV29-1 and TRBJ1-4; the D is unclear. V was pared by 4 bases and J by 5 bases, with 8 bases between. Germline CDR1 reads SQVTM; CDR2 reads ANQGSEA. This CDR3 is 12 amino acids long. The CDR3, as DNA: TGCAGCGTTGCCCAGTCGAATGAAAAACTGTTTTTT. It yields the protein CSVAQSNEKLFF.

The genes are TRBV5-1 and TRBJ1-1; 8 nucleotides match TRBD1. This CDR3 has 15 residues. Germline values: CDR1 SGHRS, CDR2 YFSETQ. With V trimmed by 1 base and J by 5 bases, 7 bases remained unmatched. The CDR3 here is CASSLRQGASTEAFF. CDR3 DNA sequence: TGCGCCAGCAGCTTGCGTCAGGGGGCATCTACTGAAGCTTTCTTT.

The V gene is TRBV6-2 or TRBV6-3, the J gene TRBJ2-1; 7 bases are a match to TRBD1. Germline CDR1 is MNHEY and CDR2 is SVGEGT. The CDR3 contains 15 residues. V shed 1 base, J shed 7 bases, and the junction held 7 bases outside the gene matches. CDR3 sequence reads: CASSYFASTGNEQFF. The CDR3 bases are TGTGCCAGCAGTTACTTCGCCTCGACAGGGAATGAGCAGTTCTTC.

This rearrangement joins TRBV4-3 to TRBJ2-1; 13 positions match TRBD2. Per germline, CDR1 LGHNA and CDR2 YSLEER. The CDR3 consists of 16 residues. The junction had 7 bases not matched to a gene; V was cut back by 4 bases and J by 7 bases. The CDR3 reads CASSLGLAGAKNEQFF. Here the CDR3 DNA reads TGCGCCAGCAGCCTAGGACTAGCGGGAGCCAAGAATGAGCAGTTCTTC.

This clone was observed a handful of times. The V and J genes are TRBV6-2 or TRBV6-3 and TRBJ2-4; 10 positions match TRBD2. CDR3 length: 15 residues. After removal of 4 bases from V and 8 bases from J, the junction contained 8 bases not matched to a gene. Germline CDR1 reads MNHEY; CDR2 reads SVGEGT. CDR3: CASSWASGRPDIQYF. The CDR3 DNA reads as TGTGCCAGCAGTTGGGCTAGCGGGAGACCCGACATTCAGTACTTC.

The chain is built from TRBV7-2 and TRBJ1-5, with 7 bases matching TRBD1. Germline values: CDR1 SGHTA, CDR2 FQGNSA. This CDR3 region has 16 residues. With V trimmed by 5 bases and J by 1 base, 8 bases remained unmatched. Written as DNA, the CDR3 is TGTGCCAGCAGCGAAAGGGGGCCGTTAAGCAATCAGCCCCAGCATTTT. Encoded protein: CASSERGPLSNQPQHF.

The chain uses TRBV3-1 (or the pseudogene TRBV3-2) and TRBJ2-3, with D uncertain. The germline V and J ends were trimmed by 3 bases and 1 base, with 8 bases remaining between them. The CDR3 totals 14 residues. Germline CDR1 is LGHDT and CDR2 is YNNKEL (reference sequence). The CDR3 here is CASSQSGGTDTQYF. Written as DNA, the CDR3 is TGTGCCAGCAGCCAGTCAGGTGGCACAGATACGCAGTATTTT.

The chain carries TRBV4-3 and TRBJ2-6, with TRBD1 identical over 9 bases. Germline V gene sequence: CDR1 LGHNA, CDR2 YSLEER. The V segment lost 2 bases and the J segment 4 bases; nucleotides outside the gene matches: 6. The length of the CDR3 is 17 residues. The CDR3 DNA follows: TGCGCCAGCAGCCAATTACAGGGGGCGGACGGGGCCAACGTCCTGACTTTC. Translating it yields CASSQLQGADGANVLTF.

The gene calls are TRBV19 and TRBJ1-5; a weak D match, TRBD1 (5 bases). The V end was cut by 5 bases, the J end by 5 bases, with 7 bases between. Germline V CDR1 and CDR2: LNHDA, SQIVND (reference sequence). There are 12 residues in the CDR3. The CDR3 reads CASSPQDQPQHF. DNA of the CDR3: TGTGCCAGTAGTCCACAGGATCAGCCCCAGCATTTT.

The sample holds one count of this clone. This chain joins TRBV9 and TRBJ2-7, with 12 nucleotides matching TRBD2. The CDR3 loop spans 18 amino acids. CDR1 SGDLS and CDR2 YYNGEE come from the germline V gene. V dropped 0 bases and J dropped 5; count of bases not matched to a gene: 12. The CDR3 coding sequence is TGTGCCAGCAGCGTAGGGTCGGCTAGCGGGAGGGGCATGAACGAGCAGTACTTC. Its protein is CASSVGSASGRGMNEQYF.

The sample holds a few counts of this clone. This sequence joins TRBV11-2 and TRBJ2-1, with 10 bases that match TRBD2. CDR1 and CDR2 (germline): SGHAT, FQNNGV. Germline trimming cut 4 bases from V and 4 bases from J; bases unmatched to any gene: 4. The length of the CDR3 is 15 residues. CDR3 amino acids: CASSSSSGSYNEQFF. The CDR3 region has the DNA TGTGCCAGCAGCTCGTCTAGCGGGAGTTACAATGAGCAGTTCTTC.

The V and J genes are TRBV5-1 and TRBJ2-3; 13 bases fit TRBD2. The length of the CDR3 is 16 residues. Germline values: CDR1 SGHRS, CDR2 YFSETQ. The V and J ends lost 3 bases and 6 bases, in that order; junction bases with no gene match: 7. Here the CDR3 reads CASSSLAGGPWDTQYF. The CDR3 DNA sequence: TGCGCCAGCAGCTCACTAGCGGGGGGGCCCTGGGATACGCAGTATTTT.